Shown below are 20 T cell receptor beta chains from a single sample sequenced in a study of cytomegalovirus exposure and HLA in healthy donors. This PCR relied on a set of 60 Vbeta primers and 13 Jbeta primers. Profiling relied on immunoSEQ multiplex PCR, and the TCRdb table lists in-frame clones only, not all of them. The data show roughly 140,000 clones, just under 85% seen once. Sequenced: PBMCs. The source of these receptors is a woman aged 55-69 years in good health and CMV-seropositive.

Worth noting for this clone: Different DNA sequences within this sample yield the same CDR3. The chain is built from TRBV7-8 and TRBJ2-3, with a weak D call TRBD2 (6 bases). Deletions cut 1 base from V and 6 bases from J, with 14 bases between. Germline CDR1 SGHVS, CDR2 FQNEAQ. The CDR3 runs 15 residues. CDR3 loop: CASSLGGGRKDTQYF. CDR3 DNA: TGTGCCAGCAGCTTAGGGGGAGGTAGGAAGGATACGCAGTATTTT.

The chain has TRBV29-1 and TRBJ2-1; 10 positions match TRBD1. The germline gives CDR1 SQVTM, CDR2 ANQGSEA. With 1 base clipped from V and 4 bases from J, the junction kept 13 bases outside the gene matches. The CDR3 loop spans 18 amino acids. The CDR3 is CSVEGRLRQGASYNEQFF. In DNA form, the CDR3 reads TGCAGCGTTGAAGGGCGACTGAGACAGGGGGCATCTTACAATGAGCAGTTCTTC.

This chain joins TRBV7-8 and TRBJ2-7; 9 bases line up with TRBD2. There are 14 residues in the CDR3. From germline, CDR1 is SGHVS and CDR2 FQNEAQ. The junction had 4 bases not matched to a gene; V was cut back by 4 bases and J by 3 bases. Here the CDR3 DNA reads TGTGCCAGCAGCTCTGCGACTAGCGGCTACGAGCAGTACTTC. Encoded protein: CASSSATSGYEQYF. The full variable domain, rest sourced from reference TRBV7-8 and TRBJ2-7, is GAGVSQSPRYKVAKRGQDVALRCDPISGHVSLFWYQQALGQGPEFLTYFQNEAQLDKSGLPSDRFFAERPEGSVSTLKIQRTQQEDSAVYLCASSSATSGYEQYFGPGTRLTVT.

This clone was recorded once. This chain uses TRBV6-4 with TRBJ2-4; 7 bases are shared with TRBD2. This CDR3 is 16 amino acids long. Germline V gene lookup returns CDR1 MRHNA and CDR2 SNTAGT. V trimming: 3 bases; J trimming: 7 bases; junction bases outside the gene matches: 12. The CDR3 reads CASSDSHREAGNIQYF. DNA for the CDR3: TGTGCCAGCAGTGATTCGCACCGGGAAGCGGGGAACATTCAGTACTTC.

The chain carries TRBV6-5 and TRBJ2-4; TRBD1 aligns across 9 bases. Trimming at V came to 6 bases and at J to 5 bases, leaving 8 bases not matched to a gene. The germline gives CDR1 MNHEY, CDR2 SVGAGI. The CDR3 is 15 amino acids. The CDR3: CASRPTGGFENIQYF. The CDR3 DNA reads as TGTGCCAGCAGGCCGACAGGGGGGTTCGAAAACATTCAGTACTTC.

The rearrangement joins TRBV9 to TRBJ1-4; 8 bases are a match to TRBD1. Germline V gene data show CDR1 as SGDLS and CDR2 as YYNGEE. Trimming at V came to 4 bases and at J to 5 bases, leaving 7 bases not matched to a gene. This CDR3 comprises 15 residues. The CDR3 loop reads CASSPRQGPNEKLFF. The CDR3 nucleotides read TGTGCCAGCAGCCCGCGACAGGGGCCGAATGAAAAACTGTTTTTT.

This clone was recorded once. This chain links TRBV29-1 with TRBJ2-5; 9 bases align to TRBD2. Matching the DNA end better, TRBJ2-7 makes the J call doubtful. Germline CDR1 is SQVTM and CDR2 is ANQGSEA. The CDR3 covers 18 residues. CDR3 sequence reads: CSVAITLGLAGVPYEQYF. DNA of the CDR3: TGCAGCGTTGCAATCACCTTGGGATTAGCGGGAGTCCCCTACGAGCAGTACTTC.

The chain combines TRBV25-1 with TRBJ2-6; D is unresolved. With 6 bases removed from V and 0 bases from J, the gap between germline ends came to 12 bases. The CDR3 is made up of 16 amino acids. Per the germline V gene, CDR1 is MGHDK and CDR2 is SYGVNS. The CDR3 loop is CASRAPAISGANVLTF. The CDR3 coding sequence is TGTGCCAGCAGGGCCCCCGCCATCTCTGGGGCCAACGTCCTGACTTTC.

The chain links TRBV6-1 to TRBJ2-7; 7 positions match TRBD1. V lost 7 bases to trimming and J lost 3 bases; unmatched junction nucleotides: 12. The germline gives CDR1 MNHNS, CDR2 SASEGT. The CDR3 is 15 amino acids. This CDR3 is CASKITTQGIYEQYF. The CDR3 DNA follows: TGTGCCAGCAAGATCACGACACAGGGGATCTACGAGCAGTACTTC.

The chain carries TRBV10-3 and TRBJ2-5, with a weak D call TRBD1 (5 bases). The length of the CDR3 is 14 residues. V dropped 3 bases and J dropped 4 bases, with 12 bases sitting between them. Germline V CDR1 and CDR2: ENHRY, SYGVKD. The CDR3 DNA reads as TGTGCCATCAGTGATGAGGCTAGGGGAGAGACCCAGTACTTC. Translated: CAISDEARGETQYF.

The genes are TRBV6-5 and TRBJ2-7; 7 bases are shared with TRBD2. Germline CDR1 reads MNHEY; CDR2 reads SVGAGI. The CDR3 covers 15 residues. Trimming cost V 6 bases and J 2 bases; bases outside gene matches: 10. CDR3 nucleotides: TGTGCCAGCAGCGGCGGGGGAGTTGGTGCCTACGAGCAGTACTTC. Protein product: CASSGGGVGAYEQYF.

The chain joins TRBV25-1 to TRBJ2-5, with TRBD1 matching 8 bases. The junction had 11 bases not matched to a gene; V was cut back by 3 bases and J by 5 bases. Per germline, CDR1 MGHDK and CDR2 SYGVNS. The CDR3 runs 16 residues. CDR3 loop: CASSDAGGVTLETQYF. The CDR3 nucleotides read TGTGCCAGCAGTGATGCAGGGGGCGTCACTCTTGAGACCCAGTACTTC.

With regard to this clone: In the same sample, other DNA sequences code for this CDR3. V is TRBV5-6 and J is TRBJ1-6, with a weak D call TRBD1 (6 bases). The germline V and J ends were trimmed by 4 bases and 7 bases, with 9 bases remaining between them. Germline-derived CDR1 and CDR2 are SGHDT and YYEEEE. CDR3 length: 13 amino acids. The CDR3 DNA reads as TGTGCCAGCAGCGTAACAGGGAATTCACCCCTCCACTTT. Its protein is CASSVTGNSPLHF.

V is TRBV5-6 and J is TRBJ1-5, with 7 bases lining up with TRBD1. The CDR3 contains 14 residues. After removal of 3 bases from V and 4 bases from J, the junction contained 4 bases not matched to a gene. CDR1 and CDR2 from the germline V gene are SGHDT and YYEEEE. The CDR3 spells CASSYRDRNQPQHF. DNA of the CDR3: TGTGCCAGCAGCTATCGGGACAGAAATCAGCCCCAGCATTTT.

The chain combines TRBV10-3 with TRBJ2-2; 7 positions match TRBD1. The CDR3 runs to 15 residues. The germline V gene encodes CDR1 ENHRY and CDR2 SYGVKD. V shed 4 bases and J 5 bases; nucleotides not matched to a gene: 7. In nucleotides, the CDR3 is TGTGCCATCAGTGCGAGACAGGGAGAGACCGGGGAGCTGTTTTTT. Its protein is CAISARQGETGELFF.

V gene TRBV5-3 combines with J gene TRBJ1-3; D perhaps matches TRBD1 (5 bases). TRBV5-3 is recorded as an ORF, its role being uncertain. Trimming cost V 1 base and J 2 bases, with 13 bases left between them. CDR3 length equals 16 residues. CDR3 in DNA: TGTGCCAGAAGCTTGTGGGTACAGGTTCCTGGAAACACCATATATTTT. This sequence encodes CARSLWVQVPGNTIYF.

This clone has more than one count but fewer than ten. The rearrangement uses TRBV11-3 and TRBJ1-2; D unclear. This CDR3 region has 14 residues. The V gene's germline CDR1 is SGHNT and CDR2 YENEEA. The ends were cut back, 3 bases at V and 2 bases at J, with 10 bases in the middle. CDR3 sequence: CASSFGPGNYGYTF. In DNA, the CDR3 is TGTGCCAGCAGCTTTGGCCCGGGGAACTATGGCTACACCTTC.

Worth noting for this clone: Other DNA sequences in the same sample also yield this CDR3. The chain employs TRBV29-1 and TRBJ1-1; 8 nucleotides match TRBD1. Losses at the gene ends were 6 bases for V and 4 bases for J; bases not matched to a gene: 10. The germline gives CDR1 SQVTM, CDR2 ANQGSEA. This CDR3 is built from 14 residues. The CDR3 protein is CSVTGALGGTEAFF. CDR3 DNA: TGCAGCGTGACAGGGGCCCTTGGGGGCACTGAAGCTTTCTTT. The full variable domain, in which reference TRBV29-1 and TRBJ1-1 provide the parts outside the CDR3, is SAVISQKPSRDICQRGTSLTIQCQVDSQVTMMFWYRQQPGQSLTLIATANQGSEATYESGFVIDKFPISRPNLTFSTLTVSNMSPEDSSIYLCSVTGALGGTEAFFGQGTRLTVV.

In this sample, this clone turned up once. The chain is built from TRBV28 and TRBJ2-1, with 7 bases identical to TRBD1. The CDR3 covers 12 residues. V lost 2 bases, J lost 15 bases, and 7 bases stayed unmatched. The germline gives CDR1 MDHEN, CDR2 SYDVKM. CDR3 protein: CASSLARGTVFF. CDR3 in DNA: TGTGCCAGCAGTTTAGCCCGAGGGACAGTGTTCTTC. Full variable domain (remainder filled in from reference TRBV28 and TRBJ2-1): DVKVTQSSRYLVKRTGEKVFLECVQDMDHENMFWYRQDPGLGLRLIYFSYDVKMKEKGDIPEGYSVSREKKERFSLILESASTNQTSMYLCASSLARGTVFFGPGTRLTVL.

This clone was picked up a small number of times. This rearrangement joins TRBV15 to TRBJ2-2, with D maybe TRBD1 (6 bases). The CDR3 length is 13 residues. Germline assignment: CDR1 LNHNV and CDR2 YYDKDF (reference sequence). V was cut by 3 bases and J by 5 bases, with 7 bases left in between. Written as DNA, the CDR3 is TGTGCCACCAGCAGTAGGGGGACCGGGGAGCTGTTTTTT. It yields the protein CATSSRGTGELFF.